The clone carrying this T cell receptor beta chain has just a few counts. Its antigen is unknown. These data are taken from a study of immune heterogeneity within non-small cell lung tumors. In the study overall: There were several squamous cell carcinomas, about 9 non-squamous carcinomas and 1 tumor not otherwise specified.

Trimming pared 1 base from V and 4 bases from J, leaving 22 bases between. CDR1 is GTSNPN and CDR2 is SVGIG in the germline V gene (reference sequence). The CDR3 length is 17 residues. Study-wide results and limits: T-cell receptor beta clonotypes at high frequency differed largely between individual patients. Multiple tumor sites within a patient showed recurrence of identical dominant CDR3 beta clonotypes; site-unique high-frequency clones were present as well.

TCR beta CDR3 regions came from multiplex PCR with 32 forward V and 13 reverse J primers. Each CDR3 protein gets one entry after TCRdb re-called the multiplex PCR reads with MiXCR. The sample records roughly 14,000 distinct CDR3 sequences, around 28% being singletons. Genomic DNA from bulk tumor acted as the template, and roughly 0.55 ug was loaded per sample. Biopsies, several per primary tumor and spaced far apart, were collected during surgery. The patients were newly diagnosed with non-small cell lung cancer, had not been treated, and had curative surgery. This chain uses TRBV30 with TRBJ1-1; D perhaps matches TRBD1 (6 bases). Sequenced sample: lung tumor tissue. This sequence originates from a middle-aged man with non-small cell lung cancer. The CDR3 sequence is CAWSGVGGSSQSTEAFF. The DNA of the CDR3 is TGTGCCTGGAGTGGGGTTGGGGGCTCGTCTCAATCCACTGAAGCTTTCTTT.